This entry features one T cell receptor (beta chain) sequence. Its specificity is unknown. CDR1 and CDR2 from the germline V gene are SGHVS and FQNEAQ. Trimming removed 5 bases at V and 0 bases at J, with 14 bases between. The CDR3 covers 16 residues. Donors came from a validation cohort of over a hundred subjects, distinct from the first 666-subject cohort. Sequenced by immunoSEQ multiplex PCR; TCRdb stores in-frame clones only, minus some. The table shows some 60,000 clones, with approximately 93% occurring only once. The data derive from a study of cytomegalovirus exposure and HLA in healthy donors. The wider study: Later analysis reported that the roughly 120 validation repertoires shared the platform of the roughly 680 first-cohort repertoires.

Study observations and caveats: Published work reported that the classifier diagnosed cytomegalovirus status with high specificity and sensitivity. Specificity for CMV antigens was confirmed in vitro for a few of the CMV-associated chains.

Material for sequencing was PBMCs. The genes are TRBV7-8 and TRBJ2-1; D is ambiguous. The TCR originated in a man aged 18 to 30 in good health and CMV-seropositive. The CDR3 DNA sequence: TGTGCCAGCAGCCCTCTTGAGAGTGGCTCCTACAATGAGCAGTTCTTC. Translating gives CASSPLESGSYNEQFF.